One sample yielded the 21 T cell receptor beta chains listed below, sequenced in a study of chemoradiotherapy in HPV16-positive cancers. Method: immunoSEQ multiplex PCR; TCRdb's copy keeps in-frame clones and lacks some. The data contain around 5,000 clones, 86% of them singletons. The sequencing used tumor tissue, collected from a patient who underwent chemoradiotherapy. The source of these receptors is a human donor with HPV-associated anogenital cancer.

The genes are TRBV6-1 and TRBJ1-1, with 9 bases lining up with TRBD1. The germline gives CDR1 MNHNS, CDR2 SASEGT. J gave up 4 bases and V 1 base, and 7 bases lay outside the gene matches. The CDR3 contains 16 residues. The CDR3 is CASSEGGQGWFTEAFF. CDR3 bases: TGTGCCAGCAGTGAAGGGGGACAGGGTTGGTTCACTGAAGCTTTCTTT.

V usage is TRBV13 and J usage is TRBJ1-1, with D tentatively TRBD1 (6 bases). V lost 0 bases and J lost 6, with 11 bases in between. The length of the CDR3 is 14 residues. The V gene's germline CDR1 is PRHDT and CDR2 FYEKMQ (reference sequence). For the CDR3, the DNA is TGTGCCAGCAGCTTAGGGGCAGGGGACCCTGAAGCTTTCTTT. Translated: CASSLGAGDPEAFF.

V is TRBV5-1 and J is TRBJ1-2, with 7 nucleotides matching TRBD1. V shed 4 bases, J shed 0 bases, and the junction held 6 bases outside the gene matches. CDR3 length equals 15 residues. Germline CDR1 reads SGHRS; CDR2 reads YFSETQ. The CDR3 sequence is CASSEGGTANYGYTF. The CDR3 DNA follows: TGCGCCAGCAGCGAGGGGGGGACAGCTAACTATGGCTACACCTTC. The full variable domain, its missing parts supplied by reference TRBV5-1 and TRBJ1-2, is KAGVTQTPRYLIKTRGQQVTLSCSPISGHRSVSWYQQTPGQGLQFLFEYFSETQRNKGNFPGRFSGRQFSNSRSEMNVSTLELGDSALYLCASSEGGTANYGYTFGSGTRLTVV.

This clone was counted a few times. The V and J genes are TRBV6-1 and TRBJ2-1, with 9 bases that match TRBD2. The V gene's germline CDR1 is MNHNS and CDR2 SASEGT. J lost 0 bases, V lost 3 bases, and 9 bases had no gene match. This CDR3 is 18 amino acids long. This CDR3 is CASSDPGGGGVSYNEQFF. The CDR3 nucleotides read TGTGCCAGCAGTGATCCCGGGGGCGGGGGGGTCTCCTACAATGAGCAGTTCTTC.

A few counts support this clone. This CDR3 reads CASSSGGRWSSGELFF. Here the CDR3 DNA reads TGTGCCAGCAGCTCCGGGGGCCGTTGGTCTTCCGGGGAGCTGTTTTTT. The chain employs TRBV7-3 and TRBJ2-2; D possibly matches TRBD1 or TRBD2 (6 bases each). The CDR3 has 16 residues. CDR1 is SGHTA and CDR2 is FQGTGA in the germline V gene. V was pared by 4 bases and J by 6 bases, with 18 bases between.

V and J are TRBV7-8 and TRBJ2-7; perhaps TRBD1 as D (6 bases). The germline CDR1 and CDR2 sequences are SGHVS and FQNEAQ. The length of the CDR3 is 17 residues. Between the trimmed V and J ends, which lost 5 bases and 2 bases, there was a span of 22 bases. The chain's CDR3 is CASSLLGPGHLAYEQYF. For the CDR3, the DNA is TGTGCCAGCAGCCTACTCGGCCCGGGACACCTAGCCTACGAGCAGTACTTC.

The rearrangement uses TRBV29-1 and TRBJ2-1; D is possibly TRBD1 (5 bases). Germline assignment: CDR1 SQVTM and CDR2 ANQGSEA. V shed 3 bases and J shed 6 bases, with 18 bases lying between them. The CDR3 consists of 15 residues. The CDR3 DNA sequence: TGCAGCGTTGACTCCCGGCAGGGTTCCCTCAATGAGCAGTTCTTC. It codes for CSVDSRQGSLNEQFF.

The chain carries TRBV28 and TRBJ2-6; tentatively, D is TRBD1 or TRBD2 (5 bases each). This CDR3 has 17 amino acids. V lost 4 bases to trimming and J lost 4 bases, with 17 bases between them. CDR1 is MDHEN and CDR2 is SYDVKM in the germline V gene. The CDR3 DNA is TGTGCCAGCAGTTCTCTGACAGCCACGGGAGGGGCCAACGTCCTGACTTTC. Protein product: CASSSLTATGGANVLTF.

The chain is built from TRBV5-1 and TRBJ2-3, with TRBD2 identical over 12 bases. CDR1 SGHRS and CDR2 YFSETQ come from the germline V gene. The CDR3 has 15 residues. V trimming: 3 bases; J trimming: 6 bases; junction bases outside the gene matches: 5. As DNA, the CDR3 is TGCGCCAGCAGCTCATCCGGGACTAGCGGGGATACGCAGTATTTT. This encodes CASSSSGTSGDTQYF.

DNA of the CDR3: TGCGCCAGCAGTGAAGAGGGGGTAGGTGAGCAGTTCTTC. Translated, it gives CASSEEGVGEQFF. The chain couples TRBV10-1 to TRBJ2-1; possible D gene TRBD1, 6 bases. The length of the CDR3 is 13 residues. Germline CDR1 WNHNN, CDR2 SYGVQD (reference sequence). Between the trimmed V and J ends, which lost 3 bases and 9 bases, there was a span of 12 bases.

This chain uses TRBV4-2 with TRBJ2-1; no definite D call. This CDR3 comprises 14 residues. The V gene lost 0 bases and the J gene lost 7 bases, with 10 bases spanning the gap. CDR1 LGHNA and CDR2 YNFKEQ come from the germline V gene. DNA of the CDR3: TGTGCCAGCAGCCAAGAAATAGATGGGAATGAGCAGTTCTTC. Translation: CASSQEIDGNEQFF.

The V gene is TRBV4-3, the J gene TRBJ2-3; TRBD2 might be the D (6 bases). Germline lookup yields CDR1 LGHNA and CDR2 YSLEER. With 0 bases removed from V and 5 bases from J, the gap between germline ends came to 18 bases. The CDR3 length is 17 residues. CDR3 loop: CASSQDPPGGPRDTQYF. CDR3 bases: TGCGCCAGCAGCCAAGATCCCCCCGGAGGGCCGCGAGATACGCAGTATTTT.

The chain combines TRBV7-2 with TRBJ2-5; the match to TRBD1 covers 7 bases. Germline V gene sequence: CDR1 SGHTA, CDR2 FQGNSA. CDR3 size: 14 residues. V lost 5 bases to trimming and J lost 0 bases; unmatched junction nucleotides: 3. Here the CDR3 reads CASSQQGYQETQYF. CDR3 DNA sequence: TGTGCCAGCAGCCAACAGGGGTACCAAGAGACCCAGTACTTC.

The chain employs TRBV2 and TRBJ1-5, with a tentative D call TRBD1 (5 bases). This CDR3 spans 14 amino acids. CDR1 is SNHLY, CDR2 FYNNEI, per germline. V lost 2 bases and J lost 5, with 10 bases in between. DNA of the CDR3: TGTGCCAGCAGTGAACAGGGAAGGGATCAGCCCCAGCATTTT. It codes for CASSEQGRDQPQHF.

Written as DNA, the CDR3 is TGTGCCAGCAGTTACTCGAAAAGCTACAATGAGCAGTTCTTC. Its protein is CASSYSKSYNEQFF. This chain joins TRBV6-5 and TRBJ2-1; no clear D. Germline V gene data show CDR1 as MNHEY and CDR2 as SVGAGI. V lost 0 bases and J 3 bases, leaving 6 bases between the germline ends. The CDR3 has 14 residues.

This clone occurred a few times. This chain links TRBV9 with TRBJ2-1, with 7 nucleotides matching TRBD2. The CDR3 covers 15 residues. The trim removed 2 bases at V and 9 bases at J, leaving 11 bases unmatched. Germline CDR1 SGDLS, CDR2 YYNGEE. The CDR3 here is CASSVGTGGQFEQFF. In nucleotides, the CDR3 is TGTGCCAGCAGCGTGGGGACGGGAGGACAATTTGAGCAGTTCTTC.

This rearrangement joins TRBV30 to TRBJ1-6; D is ambiguous. This CDR3 region has 14 residues. V lost 3 bases, J lost 4 bases, and 10 bases lay in between. Per the germline V gene, CDR1 is GTSNPN and CDR2 is SVGIG (reference sequence). CDR3 bases: TGTGCCTGGAGACCGGGAACTTATAATTCACCCCTCCACTTT. Its translation: CAWRPGTYNSPLHF.

The genes are TRBV9 and TRBJ1-4; no definite D call. V lost 0 bases, J lost 5 bases, and 8 bases lay in between. The CDR3 length is 14 residues. Germline V gene sequence: CDR1 SGDLS, CDR2 YYNGEE. CDR3 DNA sequence: TGTGCCAGCAGCGTAGACAGCCTAAATGAAAAACTGTTTTTT. Its translation is CASSVDSLNEKLFF.

The J gene is TRBJ2-5, the V gene TRBV7-9; D is unclear. Between the trimmed V and J ends, which lost 5 bases and 1 base, there was a span of 8 bases. The CDR3 spans 13 residues. The germline CDR1 and CDR2 sequences are SEHNR and FQNEAQ (reference sequence). CDR3 bases: TGTGCCAGCAGCCCCCCAAGCCAAGAGACCCAGTACTTC. Translated, it gives CASSPPSQETQYF.

This CDR3 is CASSLRRERNTGELFF. In DNA, the CDR3 is TGCGCCAGCAGCTTGCGTCGAGAAAGGAACACCGGGGAGCTGTTTTTT. This chain joins TRBV5-1 and TRBJ2-2; D is undetermined. Trimming removed 1 base at V and 1 base at J, with 11 bases between. Germline-derived CDR1 and CDR2 are SGHRS and YFSETQ. CDR3 size: 16 residues.

This chain joins TRBV4-2 and TRBJ2-7, with 10 bases matching TRBD2. J was trimmed by 2 bases and V by 2 bases; bases with no gene match: 0. Per germline, CDR1 LGHNA and CDR2 YNFKEQ. The CDR3 loop spans 14 amino acids. CDR3 amino acids: CASSQTSGTYEQYF. The CDR3 bases are TGTGCCAGCAGCCAAACTAGCGGGACCTACGAGCAGTACTTC.